The T cell receptor beta chain described here comes from a study of T cell repertoires in cytomegalovirus infection. From the reads, TCRdb called clonotypes with MiXCR, one entry per CDR3 protein. This table holds around 490,000 distinct CDR3 sequences, 26% found once. The CDR3 has 15 residues. Germline CDR1 and CDR2: DFQATT and SNEGSKA (reference sequence). Deletions cut 7 bases from V and 5 bases from J, with 20 bases between. Sequenced: PBMCs. The chain recombines TRBV20-1 with TRBJ1-4; D unresolved. This sequence was found in a human donor in good health (CMV status not recorded). Some clones in this sample may be carry-over from other donors' samples. This CDR3 reads CSGLGSIVLNEKLFF. For the CDR3, the DNA is TGCAGTGGCCTAGGGTCAATAGTGCTAAATGAAAAACTGTTTTTT.